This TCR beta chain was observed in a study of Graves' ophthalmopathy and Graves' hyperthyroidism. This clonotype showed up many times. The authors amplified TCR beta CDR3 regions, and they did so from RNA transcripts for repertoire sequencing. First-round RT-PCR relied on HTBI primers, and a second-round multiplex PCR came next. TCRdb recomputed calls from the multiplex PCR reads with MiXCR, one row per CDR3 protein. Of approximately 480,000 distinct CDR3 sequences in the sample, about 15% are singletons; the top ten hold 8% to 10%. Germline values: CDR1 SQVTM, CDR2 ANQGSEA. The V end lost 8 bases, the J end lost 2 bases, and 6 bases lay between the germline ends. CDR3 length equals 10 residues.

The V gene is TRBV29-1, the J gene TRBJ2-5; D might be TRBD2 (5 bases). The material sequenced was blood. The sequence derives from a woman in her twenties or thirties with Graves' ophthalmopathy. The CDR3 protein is CSTSQETQYF. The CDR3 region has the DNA TGCAGCACTAGTCAAGAGACCCAGTACTTC.